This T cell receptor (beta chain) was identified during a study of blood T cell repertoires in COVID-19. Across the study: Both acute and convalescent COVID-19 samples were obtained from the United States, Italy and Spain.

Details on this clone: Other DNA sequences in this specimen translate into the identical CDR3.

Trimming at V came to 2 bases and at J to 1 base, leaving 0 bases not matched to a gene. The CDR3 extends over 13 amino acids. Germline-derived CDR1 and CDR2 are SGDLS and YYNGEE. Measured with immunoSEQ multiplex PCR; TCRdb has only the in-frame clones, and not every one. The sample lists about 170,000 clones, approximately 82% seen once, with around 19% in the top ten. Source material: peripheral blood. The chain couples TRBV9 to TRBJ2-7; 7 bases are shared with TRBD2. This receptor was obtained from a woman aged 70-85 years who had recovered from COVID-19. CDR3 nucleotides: TGTGCCAGCAGCGTGGGGGGGTCCTACGAGCAGTACTTC. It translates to CASSVGGSYEQYF.